This entry is about one T cell receptor (beta chain). Its antigen is unknown. The data were produced by immunoSEQ multiplex PCR, yet TCRdb's version contains in-frame clones alone and is incomplete. This table holds 130,000 to 150,000 clones, about 93% found once. The data are from a study of T cell responses to AZD1222 COVID-19 vaccine. The overall study: Second doses were pooled across both intervals (about 4 or about 12 weeks).

Study outcomes and limitations: The study found vaccine-associated CD4 TCRs spanning spike, dominant at 160-218 and 743-854. Epitopes outside B.1.351 and B.1.1.7 mutated regions reportedly drew nearly half of spike TCRs.

The CDR3 is made up of 12 amino acids. V lost 5 bases and J lost 6, with 10 bases in between. The germline gives CDR1 SEHNR, CDR2 FQNEAQ (reference sequence). Material: peripheral blood, obtained on day 0 of AZD1222 vaccination. The chain is built from TRBV7-9 and TRBJ1-2, with a weak D call TRBD1 (5 bases). The TCR was taken from an adult in good health. CDR3 region: CASSLRDDGYTF. The CDR3 DNA is TGTGCCAGCAGCCTAAGGGACGATGGCTACACCTTC.